This T cell receptor beta chain was documented in a study of early stage breast cancer tumors. Germline lookup yields CDR1 MGHRA and CDR2 YSYEKL. Trimming shortened V by 5 bases and J by 7 bases, and 17 bases separated the two germline ends. The CDR3 is 15 residues long. As regards this clone: What it binds is not known.

Sequenced by immunoSEQ multiplex PCR; TCRdb stores in-frame clones only, minus some. The sample holds nearly 11,000 clones, around two thirds seen once. Points from the study as a whole: Commonly generated sequences made up most enriched TCRB sequences shared between patients. Compared with adjacent normal breast tissue, tumors showed around 2.7-fold greater T cell density and higher clonality. In about 90% of the 16 patients, blood comparison separated tumor from normal breast.

This TCR derives from a middle-aged person with breast cancer. This chain connects TRBV4-1 to TRBJ1-4, with D possibly matching TRBD1 (6 bases). The source material was breast tumor tissue. The CDR3 protein is CASSVQQGSGEKLFF. The DNA of the CDR3 is TGCGCCAGCAGCGTCCAACAGGGATCGGGTGAAAAACTGTTTTTT.